These 30 T cell receptor beta chains came from one sample sequenced in a study of blood T cell repertoires in COVID-19. Produced via immunoSEQ multiplex PCR; TCRdb's table is partial and in-frame only. In the table there are 200,000 or so clones, over 75% of which are singletons. Input material: PBMCs or T cells enriched from blood (not recorded which). These receptor sequences come from a young woman who had been exposed to COVID-19.

The CDR3 here is CASSPRQRDHTDTQYF. CDR3 in DNA: TGTGCCAGCAGCCCGCGACAGCGGGATCACACAGATACGCAGTATTTT. The chain joins TRBV4-2 to TRBJ2-3; 7 nucleotides match TRBD2. The CDR3 covers 16 residues. The germline V gene encodes CDR1 LGHNA and CDR2 YNFKEQ. Losses at the gene ends were 4 bases for V and 2 bases for J; bases not matched to a gene: 9.

This rearrangement joins TRBV6-5 to TRBJ1-1, with D uncertain. This CDR3 region has 15 residues. Germline assignment: CDR1 MNHEY and CDR2 SVGAGI. The V end was cut by 6 bases, the J end by 2 bases, with 16 bases between. CDR3: CASRRILTPNTEAFF. The CDR3 DNA reads as TGTGCCAGCAGACGAATCCTGACACCTAACACTGAAGCTTTCTTT.

The chain uses TRBV3-1 (or the pseudogene TRBV3-2) and TRBJ2-1; the D is unclear. The CDR3 runs 13 residues. The ends were cut back, 2 bases at V and 9 bases at J, with 11 bases in the middle. The V gene's germline CDR1 is LGHDT and CDR2 YNNKEL (reference sequence). The CDR3 region is CASSQMTPGEQFF. The CDR3, as DNA: TGTGCCAGCAGCCAAATGACGCCGGGTGAGCAGTTCTTC.

This chain uses TRBV3-1 (or the pseudogene TRBV3-2) with TRBJ2-7; 7 nucleotides match TRBD1. J was trimmed by 2 bases and V by 4 bases; bases with no gene match: 14. This CDR3 has 17 amino acids. CDR1 and CDR2 (germline): LGHDT, YNNKEL (reference sequence). CDR3 sequence: CASSPRAAGGTPYEQYF. Written as DNA, the CDR3 is TGTGCCAGCAGCCCCAGGGCCGCAGGGGGAACCCCCTACGAGCAGTACTTC.

The chain combines TRBV11-2 with TRBJ2-2; 7 nucleotides line up with TRBD2. This CDR3 has 16 residues. V gave up 1 base and J gave up 3 bases; unmatched junction bases: 5. Germline CDR1 reads SGHAT; CDR2 reads FQNNGV. The CDR3 reads CASSLAGLADTGELFF. In DNA form, the CDR3 reads TGTGCCAGCAGCTTAGCTGGTCTAGCGGACACCGGGGAGCTGTTTTTT.

This clone was seen ten or more times. This chain joins TRBV18 and TRBJ2-2, with 8 bases lining up with TRBD2. Germline V gives CDR1 KGHSH, CDR2 LQKENI. The CDR3 is made up of 15 amino acids. Trimming at V came to 6 bases and at J to 5 bases, leaving 8 bases not matched to a gene. The CDR3 reads CASSTAGGGTGELFF. CDR3 bases: TGTGCCAGCTCGACGGCGGGAGGAGGGACCGGGGAGCTGTTTTTT.

V gene TRBV5-1 combines with J gene TRBJ1-6; D gene ambiguous. Germline assignment: CDR1 SGHRS and CDR2 YFSETQ. CDR3 length: 15 amino acids. The germline V and J ends were trimmed by 0 bases and 5 bases, with 9 bases remaining between them. Here the CDR3 reads CASSLDGLNNSPLHF. The DNA for the CDR3 is TGCGCCAGCAGCTTGGATGGCCTCAATAATTCACCCCTCCACTTT.

About this clone itself: An end of the junction does not agree with germline; a read error may underlie this. The chain recombines TRBV14 with TRBJ1-1; D is possibly TRBD1 (6 bases). There are 13 residues in the CDR3. Per the germline V gene, CDR1 is SGHDN and CDR2 is FVKESK. The CDR3 coding sequence is TGTGCCAGCAGACAAGTGAGGGGGGGCCAAGCTTTCTTT. Residues: CASRQVRGGQAFF.

This chain uses TRBV2 with TRBJ2-7; D unresolved. Looked up from germline, CDR1 is SNHLY and CDR2 is FYNNEI. The CDR3 spans 14 residues. The V gene lost 1 base and the J gene lost 3 bases, with 10 bases spanning the gap. This CDR3 is CASSEEQTIYEQYF. The CDR3 region has the DNA TGTGCCAGCAGTGAAGAACAGACCATCTACGAGCAGTACTTC.

The chain employs TRBV7-9 and TRBJ1-1, with 7 positions matching TRBD1. J lost 0 bases, V lost 5 bases, and 9 bases had no gene match. CDR3 length: 16 residues. The germline CDR1 and CDR2 sequences are SEHNR and FQNEAQ (reference sequence). The CDR3 DNA is TGTGCCAGCAGCCCTATTCCGACAGGGATGAACACTGAAGCTTTCTTT. Amino acid sequence: CASSPIPTGMNTEAFF.

As for this clone: The junction differs from germline at one of its ends, possibly a read error. V is TRBV5-1 and J is TRBJ1-4, with a possible D match to TRBD1 (6 bases). The CDR3 totals 13 residues. In germline, CDR1 is SGHRS, CDR2 YFSETQ. CDR3 residues: CASGDRPNEKLFF. The DNA for the CDR3 is TGCGCCAGCGGAGACAGGCCTAACGAAAAACTGTTTTTT.

The chain carries TRBV4-1 and TRBJ2-3; D may be TRBD1 (6 bases). Looked up from germline, CDR1 is MGHRA and CDR2 is YSYEKL. The CDR3 runs to 14 residues. Trimming took 6 bases from V and 0 from J, leaving 10 bases between them. DNA of the CDR3: TGCGCCAGCAGAGGGGGTTCTAGCACAGATACGCAGTATTTT. This codes for CASRGGSSTDTQYF.

This clone was picked up one time. CDR3 coding DNA: TGTGCCAGCAACTCACTCCCGGGACTAGCGGGAGGGCCGGGGTACGAGCAGTACTTC. Its translation is CASNSLPGLAGGPGYEQYF. V gene TRBV5-4 combines with J gene TRBJ2-7; 16 bases are a match to TRBD2. V trimming: 6 bases; J trimming: 4 bases; junction bases outside the gene matches: 16. Germline assignment: CDR1 SGHNT and CDR2 YYREEE (reference sequence). This CDR3 contains 19 residues.

The chain links TRBV28 to TRBJ1-4, with a possible D match to TRBD1 (6 bases). V lost 5 bases to trimming and J lost 3 bases, with 13 bases between them. The germline V gene encodes CDR1 MDHEN and CDR2 SYDVKM. CDR3 length: 15 amino acids. The CDR3, as DNA: TGTGCCAGCAGTGCGGGGGGCCGCGCTAATGAAAAACTGTTTTTT. Its protein product is CASSAGGRANEKLFF. Looking up the rest from reference TRBV28 and TRBJ1-4 gives the full variable domain: DVKVTQSSRYLVKRTGEKVFLECVQDMDHENMFWYRQDPGLGLRLIYFSYDVKMKEKGDIPEGYSVSREKKERFSLILESASTNQTSMYLCASSAGGRANEKLFFGSGTQLSVL.

CDR3 protein: CASSWTGMRETQYF. The DNA of the CDR3 is TGTGCCAGCAGCTGGACAGGGATGAGGGAGACCCAGTACTTC. The gene calls are TRBV5-8 and TRBJ2-5, with 8 bases identical to TRBD1. The V gene's germline CDR1 is SGHTS and CDR2 YDEGEE. The CDR3 totals 14 residues. V shed 3 bases and J 5 bases; nucleotides not matched to a gene: 6.

The CDR3 DNA is TGTGCCAGCAGCGTAGGACAGGGGACCTACGAGCAGTACTTC. Translation: CASSVGQGTYEQYF. The rearrangement links TRBV9 to TRBJ2-7; 8 nucleotides agree with TRBD1. Germline V gene sequence: CDR1 SGDLS, CDR2 YYNGEE. V was clipped by 0 bases and J by 2 bases; unmatched bases: 1. The CDR3 totals 14 residues.

The chain joins TRBV18 to TRBJ2-7; D might be TRBD2 (5 bases). Trimming shortened V by 0 bases and J by 3 bases, and 12 bases separated the two germline ends. The CDR3 runs to 15 residues. Germline V lookup: CDR1 KGHSH, CDR2 LQKENI. CDR3 sequence (DNA): TGTGCCAGCTCACCACCGACTCGGGGAAGCTACGAGCAGTACTTC. Encoded protein: CASSPPTRGSYEQYF.

The V call is TRBV19, the J call TRBJ1-1; D not certain. This CDR3 has 12 residues. CDR1 is LNHDA and CDR2 is SQIVND in the germline V gene (reference sequence). Deletions cut 3 bases from V and 1 base from J, with 3 bases between. For the CDR3, the DNA is TGTGCCAGTAGTATCGGGAACACTGAAGCTTTCTTT. Its translation: CASSIGNTEAFF.

The chain combines TRBV5-1 with TRBJ2-1; 7 bases align to TRBD2. J lost 1 base, V lost 4 bases, and 8 bases had no gene match. CDR3 length equals 16 residues. Germline V gene data show CDR1 as SGHRS and CDR2 as YFSETQ. This CDR3 is CASSLVAGVSYNEQFF. The CDR3 DNA is TGCGCCAGCAGCCTTGTGGCGGGAGTATCCTACAATGAGCAGTTCTTC.

In nucleotides, the CDR3 is TGTGCCAGCCGCAGGGCGTCCGGAAACACCATATATTTT. The encoded protein is CASRRASGNTIYF. The chain has TRBV3-1 (or the pseudogene TRBV3-2) and TRBJ1-3; TRBD1 might be the D (5 bases). The CDR3 contains 13 residues. Trimming left V 8 bases short and J 4 bases short, with 12 bases between. Germline-derived CDR1 and CDR2 are LGHDT and YNNKEL (reference sequence).

This clone was seen more than once but under ten times. The genes are TRBV6-1 and TRBJ1-2; 7 positions agree with TRBD1. J lost 4 bases, V lost 3 bases, and 8 bases had no gene match. The CDR3 contains 15 residues. The germline V gene has CDR1 MNHNS and CDR2 SASEGT. CDR3 protein: CASSEGDSYIYGYTF. CDR3 in DNA: TGTGCCAGCAGTGAGGGGGACAGCTACATCTATGGCTACACCTTC.

The chain employs TRBV27 and TRBJ1-1, with a tentative D call TRBD1 (5 bases). Germline V gene sequence: CDR1 MNHEY, CDR2 SMNVEV (reference sequence). The CDR3 spans 15 residues. V was cut by 1 base and J by 1 base, with 10 bases left in between. The CDR3 protein is CASSLFRGSNTEAFF. CDR3 sequence (DNA): TGTGCCAGCAGTTTATTTAGGGGTTCGAACACTGAAGCTTTCTTT.

This sequence joins TRBV24-1 and TRBJ2-3, with D possibly being TRBD2 (5 bases). Germline CDR1 and CDR2: KGHDR and SFDVKD. This CDR3 has 16 residues. Trimming removed 4 bases at V and 4 bases at J, with 17 bases between. CDR3: CATSDHQRLASDTQYF. CDR3 coding DNA: TGTGCCACCAGTGACCATCAGAGGCTAGCATCAGATACGCAGTATTTT.

V usage is TRBV24-1 and J usage is TRBJ2-5; TRBD2 is a possible D gene (5 bases). The germline V gene has CDR1 KGHDR and CDR2 SFDVKD. Trimming shortened V by 2 bases and J by 7 bases, and 7 bases separated the two germline ends. The CDR3 totals 12 residues. As DNA, the CDR3 is TGTGCCACCAGTGATTGGGCGGGGACCCAGTACTTC. Translation gives CATSDWAGTQYF.

The chain combines TRBV9 with TRBJ2-2, with D possibly matching TRBD1 (5 bases). Germline-derived CDR1 and CDR2 are SGDLS and YYNGEE. The V end lost 7 bases, the J end lost 7 bases, and 17 bases lay between the germline ends. This CDR3 contains 14 residues. CDR3 region: CASAGKGVNGELFF. The CDR3 region has the DNA TGTGCCAGCGCTGGGAAAGGGGTTAACGGGGAGCTGTTTTTT. Full variable domain (missing parts from reference TRBV9 and TRBJ2-2): DSGVTQTPKHLITATGQRVTLRCSPRSGDLSVYWYQQSLDQGLQFLIQYYNGEERAKGNILERFSAQQFPDLHSELNLSSLELGDSALYFCASAGKGVNGELFFGEGSRLTVL.

This chain links TRBV11-1 with TRBJ2-3; 11 bases map to TRBD2. After removal of 8 bases from V and 6 bases from J, the junction contained 7 bases not matched to a gene. Germline-derived CDR1 and CDR2 are SGHAT and FQDESV (reference sequence). The CDR3 is made up of 14 amino acids. The CDR3 protein is CASLLAGEGDTQYF. The CDR3 DNA is TGTGCCAGCCTACTAGCGGGAGAAGGCGATACGCAGTATTTT.

This clone was seen just once. The chain uses TRBV11-3 and TRBJ2-3; 13 nucleotides align to TRBD2. The CDR3 totals 16 residues. In germline, CDR1 is SGHNT, CDR2 YENEEA. J lost 4 bases, V lost 10 bases, and 11 bases had no gene match. The CDR3 DNA reads as TGTGCCACCTCAGAGTCCGGGACTAGCGGGGCAGATACGCAGTATTTT. Protein sequence: CATSESGTSGADTQYF.

The chain uses TRBV7-8 and TRBJ1-2, with TRBD1 identical over 9 bases. This CDR3 contains 12 residues. Trimming at V came to 5 bases and at J to 6 bases, leaving 1 base not matched to a gene. The germline V gene has CDR1 SGHVS and CDR2 FQNEAQ. CDR3 nucleotides: TGTGCCAGCAGCCGACAGGGGGATGGCTACACCTTC. Translating gives CASSRQGDGYTF.

As for this clone: The conserved closing phenylalanine or tryptophan is absent in this CDR3, likely reflecting a read error. Because the CDR3's place on the DNA is in doubt, the DNA is left out and the CDR3 is given as listed by TCRdb. The genes are TRBV2 and TRBJ1-4; TRBD1 was called by the table and not checked on the DNA. The CDR3 has 15 residues if both end residues are counted. Germline V gene data show CDR1 as SNHLY and CDR2 as FYNNEI. CDR3 residues: CASSLPGQGASRLGV.

The chain joins TRBV7-8 to TRBJ2-7; no reliable D call. The V gene lost 0 bases and the J gene lost 4 bases, with 4 bases spanning the gap. Germline CDR1 is SGHVS and CDR2 is FQNEAQ. The CDR3 covers 12 residues. DNA for the CDR3: TGTGCCAGCAGCTTAGCCGCGTACGAGCAGTACTTC. Encoded protein: CASSLAAYEQYF.